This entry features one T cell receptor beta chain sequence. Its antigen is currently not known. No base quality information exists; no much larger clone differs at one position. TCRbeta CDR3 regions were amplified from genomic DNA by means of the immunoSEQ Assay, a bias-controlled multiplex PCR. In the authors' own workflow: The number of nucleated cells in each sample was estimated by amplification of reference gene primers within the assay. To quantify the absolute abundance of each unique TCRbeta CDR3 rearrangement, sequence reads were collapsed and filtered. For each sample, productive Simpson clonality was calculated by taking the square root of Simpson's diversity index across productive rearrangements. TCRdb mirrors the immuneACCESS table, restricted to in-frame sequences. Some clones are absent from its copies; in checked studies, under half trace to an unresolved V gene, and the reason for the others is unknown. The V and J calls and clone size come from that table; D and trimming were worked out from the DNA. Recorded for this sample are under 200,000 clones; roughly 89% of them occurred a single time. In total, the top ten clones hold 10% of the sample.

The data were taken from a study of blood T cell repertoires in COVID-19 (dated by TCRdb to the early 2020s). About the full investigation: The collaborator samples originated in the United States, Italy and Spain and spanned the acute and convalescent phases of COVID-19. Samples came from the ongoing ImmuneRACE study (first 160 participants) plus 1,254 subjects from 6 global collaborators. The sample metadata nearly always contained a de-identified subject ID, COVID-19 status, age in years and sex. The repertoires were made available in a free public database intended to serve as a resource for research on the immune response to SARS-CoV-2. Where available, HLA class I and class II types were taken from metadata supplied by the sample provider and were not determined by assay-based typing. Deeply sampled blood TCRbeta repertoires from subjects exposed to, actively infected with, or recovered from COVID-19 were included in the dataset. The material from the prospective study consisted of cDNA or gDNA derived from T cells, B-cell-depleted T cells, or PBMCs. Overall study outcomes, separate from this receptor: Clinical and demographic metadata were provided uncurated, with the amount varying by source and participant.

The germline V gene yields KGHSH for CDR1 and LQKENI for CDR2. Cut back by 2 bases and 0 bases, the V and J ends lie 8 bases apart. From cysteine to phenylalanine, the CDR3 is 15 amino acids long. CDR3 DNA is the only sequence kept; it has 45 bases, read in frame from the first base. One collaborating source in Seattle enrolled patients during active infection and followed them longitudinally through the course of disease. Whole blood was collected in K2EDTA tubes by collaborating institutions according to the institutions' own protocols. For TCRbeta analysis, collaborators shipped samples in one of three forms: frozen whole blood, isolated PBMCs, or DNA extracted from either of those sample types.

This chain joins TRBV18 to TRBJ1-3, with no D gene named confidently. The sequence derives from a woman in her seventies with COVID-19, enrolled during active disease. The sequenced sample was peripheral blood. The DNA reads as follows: TGTGCCAGCTCACCATCGGGGAACTCTGGAAACACCATATATTTT. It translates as CASSPSGNSGNTIYF. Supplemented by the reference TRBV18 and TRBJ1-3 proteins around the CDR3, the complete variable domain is NAGVMQNPRHLVRRRGQEARLRCSPMKGHSHVYWYRQLPEEGLKFMVYLQKENIIDESGMPKERFSAEFPKEGPSILRIQQVVRGDSAAYFCASSPSGNSGNTIYFGEGSWLTVV.